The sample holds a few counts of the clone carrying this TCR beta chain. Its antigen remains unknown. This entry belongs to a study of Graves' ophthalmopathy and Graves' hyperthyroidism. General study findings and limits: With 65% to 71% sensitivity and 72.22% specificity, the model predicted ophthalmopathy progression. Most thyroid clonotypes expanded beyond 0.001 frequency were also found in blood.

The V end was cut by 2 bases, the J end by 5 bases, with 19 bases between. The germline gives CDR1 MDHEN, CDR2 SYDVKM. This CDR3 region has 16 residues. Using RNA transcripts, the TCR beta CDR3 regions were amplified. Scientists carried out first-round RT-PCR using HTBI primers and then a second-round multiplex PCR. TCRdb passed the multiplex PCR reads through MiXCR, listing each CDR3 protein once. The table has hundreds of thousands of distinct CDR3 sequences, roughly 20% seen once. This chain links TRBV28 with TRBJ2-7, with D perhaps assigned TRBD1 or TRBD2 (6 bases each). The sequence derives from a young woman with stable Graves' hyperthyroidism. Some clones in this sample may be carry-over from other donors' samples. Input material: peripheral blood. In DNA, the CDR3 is TGTGCCAGCAGTTTAAACAGGTGGGGGGCCGGGAACGAGCAGTACTTC. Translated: CASSLNRWGAGNEQYF. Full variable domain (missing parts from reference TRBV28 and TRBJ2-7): DVKVTQSSRYLVKRTGEKVFLECVQDMDHENMFWYRQDPGLGLRLIYFSYDVKMKEKGDIPEGYSVSREKKERFSLILESASTNQTSMYLCASSLNRWGAGNEQYFGPGTRLTVT.